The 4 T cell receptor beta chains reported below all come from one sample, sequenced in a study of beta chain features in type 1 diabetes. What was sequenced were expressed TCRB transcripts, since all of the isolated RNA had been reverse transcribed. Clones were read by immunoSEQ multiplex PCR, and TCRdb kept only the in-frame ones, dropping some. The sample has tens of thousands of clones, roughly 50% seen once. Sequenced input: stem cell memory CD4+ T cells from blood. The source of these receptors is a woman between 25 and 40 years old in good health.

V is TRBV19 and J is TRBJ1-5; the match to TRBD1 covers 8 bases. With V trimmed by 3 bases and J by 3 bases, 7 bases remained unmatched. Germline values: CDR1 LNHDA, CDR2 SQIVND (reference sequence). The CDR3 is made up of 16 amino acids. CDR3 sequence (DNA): TGTGCCAGTAGTATCGGCCAGGGGGCTGTCAATCAGCCCCAGCATTTT. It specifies CASSIGQGAVNQPQHF. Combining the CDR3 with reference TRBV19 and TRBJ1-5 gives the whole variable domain DGGITQSPKYLFRKEGQNVTLSCEQNLNHDAMYWYRQDPGQGLRLIYYSQIVNDFQKGDIAEGYSVSREKKESFPLTVTSAQKNPTAFYLCASSIGQGAVNQPQHFGDGTRLSIL.

CDR3 region: CASSPSGAGHYNEQFF. For the CDR3, the DNA is TGTGCCAGCAGTCCTAGTGGAGCGGGTCATTACAATGAGCAGTTCTTC. The V gene is TRBV28, the J gene TRBJ2-1; TRBD2 might be the D (6 bases). Trimming removed 5 bases from V and 4 bases from J, with 18 bases in between. The CDR3 contains 16 residues. CDR1 is MDHEN and CDR2 is SYDVKM in the germline V gene. Complete variable domain (other parts from reference TRBV28 and TRBJ2-1): DVKVTQSSRYLVKRTGEKVFLECVQDMDHENMFWYRQDPGLGLRLIYFSYDVKMKEKGDIPEGYSVSREKKERFSLILESASTNQTSMYLCASSPSGAGHYNEQFFGPGTRLTVL.

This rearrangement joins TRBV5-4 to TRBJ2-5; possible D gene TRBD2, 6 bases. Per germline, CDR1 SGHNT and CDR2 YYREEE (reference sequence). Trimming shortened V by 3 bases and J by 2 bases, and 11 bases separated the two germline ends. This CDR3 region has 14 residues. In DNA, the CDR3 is TGTGCCAGCAGCTATGTCGGGACTCAAGAGACCCAGTACTTC. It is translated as CASSYVGTQETQYF.

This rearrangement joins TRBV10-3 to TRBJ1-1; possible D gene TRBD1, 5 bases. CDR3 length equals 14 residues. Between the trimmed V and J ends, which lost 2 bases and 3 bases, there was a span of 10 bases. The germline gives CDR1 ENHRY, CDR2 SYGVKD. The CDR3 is CAISEQGEHTEAFF. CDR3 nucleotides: TGTGCCATCAGTGAGCAGGGTGAGCACACTGAAGCTTTCTTT.